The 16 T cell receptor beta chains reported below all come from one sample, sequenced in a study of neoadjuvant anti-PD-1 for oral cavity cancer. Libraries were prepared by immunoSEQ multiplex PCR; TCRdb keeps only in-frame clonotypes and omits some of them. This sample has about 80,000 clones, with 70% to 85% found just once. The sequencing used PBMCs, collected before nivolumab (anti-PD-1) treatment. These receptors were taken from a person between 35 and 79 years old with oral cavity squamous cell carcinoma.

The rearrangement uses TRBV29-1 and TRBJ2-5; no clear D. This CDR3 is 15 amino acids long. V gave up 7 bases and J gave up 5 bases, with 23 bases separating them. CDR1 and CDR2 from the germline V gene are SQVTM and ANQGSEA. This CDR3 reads CSARRGAAPGETQYF. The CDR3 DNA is TGCAGCGCCAGAAGAGGTGCGGCTCCCGGGGAGACCCAGTACTTC.

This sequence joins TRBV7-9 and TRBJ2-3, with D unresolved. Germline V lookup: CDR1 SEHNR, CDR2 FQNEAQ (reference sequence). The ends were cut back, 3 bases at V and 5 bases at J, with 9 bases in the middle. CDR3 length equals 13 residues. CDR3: CASSLRQEDTQYF. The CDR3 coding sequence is TGTGCCAGCAGCTTGAGACAAGAAGATACGCAGTATTTT.

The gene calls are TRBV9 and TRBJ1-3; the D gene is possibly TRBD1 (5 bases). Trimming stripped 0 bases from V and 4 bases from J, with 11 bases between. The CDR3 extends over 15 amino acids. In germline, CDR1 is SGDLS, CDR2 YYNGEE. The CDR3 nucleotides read TGTGCCAGCAGCGTAGAGGAGGGGTTCGGAAACACCATATATTTT. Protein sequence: CASSVEEGFGNTIYF.

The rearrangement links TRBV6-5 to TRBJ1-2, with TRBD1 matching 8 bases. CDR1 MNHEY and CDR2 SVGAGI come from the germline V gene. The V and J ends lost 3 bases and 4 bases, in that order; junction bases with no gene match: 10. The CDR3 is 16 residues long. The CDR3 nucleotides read TGTGCCAGCAGTTATTCGGCAGGGGGCTCTACCTATGGCTACACCTTC. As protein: CASSYSAGGSTYGYTF.

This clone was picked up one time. CDR3 sequence: CASSLDPPATVEQYF. The CDR3 DNA sequence: TGTGCCAGCAGCTTGGATCCACCCGCTACGGTCGAGCAGTACTTC. The chain combines TRBV5-5 with TRBJ2-7; D is unclear. This CDR3 has 15 amino acids. Trimming pared 0 bases from V and 6 bases from J, leaving 16 bases between. Germline-derived CDR1 and CDR2 are SGHKS and YYEKEE (reference sequence).

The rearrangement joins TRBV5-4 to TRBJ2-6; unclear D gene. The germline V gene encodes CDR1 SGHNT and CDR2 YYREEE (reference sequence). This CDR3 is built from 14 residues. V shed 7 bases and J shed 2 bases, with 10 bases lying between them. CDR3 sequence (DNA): TGTGCCAGCTCTGGTCTCCCTGGGGCCAACGTCCTGACTTTC. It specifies CASSGLPGANVLTF.

The CDR3 reads CASKEQPNQPQHF. DNA of the CDR3: TGTGCCAGCAAGGAACAGCCCAATCAGCCCCAGCATTTT. V usage is TRBV2 and J usage is TRBJ1-5; the D is unclear. The length of the CDR3 is 13 residues. Per the germline V gene, CDR1 is SNHLY and CDR2 is FYNNEI. V lost 7 bases and J 3 bases, leaving 10 bases between the germline ends.

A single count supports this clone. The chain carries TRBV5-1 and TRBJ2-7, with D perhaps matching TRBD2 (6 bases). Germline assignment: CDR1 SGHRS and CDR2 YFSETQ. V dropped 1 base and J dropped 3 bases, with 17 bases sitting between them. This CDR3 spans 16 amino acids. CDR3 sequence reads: CASSLSEGGPNYEQYF. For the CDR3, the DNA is TGCGCCAGCAGCTTGTCTGAGGGAGGCCCTAACTACGAGCAGTACTTC.

This CDR3 reads CASSFGGSYEQYF. CDR3 DNA sequence: TGTGCCAGCAGCTTTGGGGGCTCCTACGAGCAGTACTTC. The chain links TRBV5-6 to TRBJ2-7; D might be TRBD1 or TRBD2, each matching 5 bases. CDR1 is SGHDT and CDR2 is YYEEEE in the germline V gene. There are 13 residues in the CDR3. V was pared by 2 bases and J by 0 bases, with 6 bases between.

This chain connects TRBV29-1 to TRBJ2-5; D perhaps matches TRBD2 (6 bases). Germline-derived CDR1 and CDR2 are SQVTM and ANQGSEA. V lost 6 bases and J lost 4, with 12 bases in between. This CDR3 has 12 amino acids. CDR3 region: CSVTGGGETQYF. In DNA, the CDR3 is TGCAGCGTAACCGGGGGTGGAGAGACCCAGTACTTC.

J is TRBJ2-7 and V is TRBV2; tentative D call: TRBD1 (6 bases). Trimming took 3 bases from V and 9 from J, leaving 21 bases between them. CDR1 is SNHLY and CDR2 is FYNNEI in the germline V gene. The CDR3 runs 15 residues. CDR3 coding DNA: TGTGCCAGCAGTGACAGGGCTGGACAGCCCCCCTCGCAGTACTTC. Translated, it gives CASSDRAGQPPSQYF.

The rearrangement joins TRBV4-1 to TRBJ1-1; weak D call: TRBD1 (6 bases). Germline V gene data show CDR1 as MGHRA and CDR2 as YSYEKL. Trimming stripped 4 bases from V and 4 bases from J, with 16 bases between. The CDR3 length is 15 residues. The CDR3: CASSPDPQGGTEAFF. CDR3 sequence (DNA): TGCGCCAGCAGCCCAGACCCACAGGGAGGCACTGAAGCTTTCTTT.

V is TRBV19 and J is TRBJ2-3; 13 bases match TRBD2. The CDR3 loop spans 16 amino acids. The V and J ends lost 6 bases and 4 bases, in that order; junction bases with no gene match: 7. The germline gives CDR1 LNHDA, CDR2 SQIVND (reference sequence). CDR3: CASSSGGTSGADTQYF. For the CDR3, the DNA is TGTGCCAGTAGCTCAGGGGGGACTAGCGGGGCAGATACGCAGTATTTT.

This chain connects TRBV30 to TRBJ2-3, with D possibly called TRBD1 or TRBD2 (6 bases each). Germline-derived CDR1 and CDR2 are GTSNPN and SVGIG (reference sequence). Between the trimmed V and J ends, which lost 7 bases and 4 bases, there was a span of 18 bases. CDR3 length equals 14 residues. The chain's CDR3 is CASQGGREADTQYF. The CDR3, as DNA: TGTGCCTCCCAAGGGGGGAGAGAGGCAGATACGCAGTATTTT.

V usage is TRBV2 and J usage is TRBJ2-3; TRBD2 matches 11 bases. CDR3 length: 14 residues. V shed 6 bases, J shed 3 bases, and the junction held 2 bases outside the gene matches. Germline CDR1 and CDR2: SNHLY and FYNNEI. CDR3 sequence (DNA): TGTGCCAGCAGGAGGACTAGCGGGACAGATACGCAGTATTTT. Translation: CASRRTSGTDTQYF.

The CDR3 reads CASSIDYGGAEQYF. The CDR3 DNA is TGTGCCAGTAGTATAGATTACGGAGGGGCCGAGCAGTACTTC. The chain combines TRBV19 with TRBJ2-7, with D possibly matching TRBD2 (6 bases). The CDR3 is 14 amino acids. The V and J ends lost 0 bases and 6 bases respectively, with 12 bases between them. In germline, CDR1 is LNHDA, CDR2 SQIVND (reference sequence).